This is a list of T cell receptor beta chains from one sample in a study of CD8 T cells in ankylosing spondylitis. Each CDR3 protein gets one entry after TCRdb re-called the 5' RACE reads with MiXCR. The sample carries about 27,000 distinct CDR3 sequences, 7.9% recorded once. Input material: blood. These receptors were taken from a male donor with ankylosing spondylitis or in good health (not recorded which). CDR3s include the opening cysteine and the closing phenylalanine or tryptophan. The order of the fields is CDR3 length, V gene, D gene, clone size, J gene, CDR3 DNA, CDR3 protein. A D gene is named only where the DNA matches it firmly. The size of a clone is reported for some rows only, either as once, few or many, or as a class for expanded clones.

length: 16
V: TRBV15
D: .
size: .
J: TRBJ2-3
DNA: TGTGCCACCAGCCCGTCCAGCAGGGCCCTCACAGATACGCAGTATTTT
CDR3: CATSPSSRALTDTQYF

length: 13
V: TRBV29-1
D: .
size: many
J: TRBJ2-5
DNA: TGCAGCGTTGGCAAGGGTTCAGGAGAGACCCAGTACTTC
CDR3: CSVGKGSGETQYF

length: 14
V: TRBV5-1
D: .
size: .
J: TRBJ1-4
DNA: TGCGCCAGCAGCCTCAGGGCAACTAATGAAAAACTGTTTTTT
CDR3: CASSLRATNEKLFF

length: 15
V: TRBV3-1
D: TRBD1
size: few
J: TRBJ2-1
DNA: TGTGCCAGCAGCCAAGACGACAGGGGGTACAATGAGCAGTTCTTC
CDR3: CASSQDDRGYNEQFF

length: 14
V: TRBV5-1
D: .
size: .
J: TRBJ1-4
DNA: TGCGCCAGCAGCTTGGGGGCAACTAATGAAAAACTGTTTTTT
CDR3: CASSLGATNEKLFF

length: 12
V: TRBV3-1
D: .
size: many
J: TRBJ1-5
DNA: TGTGCCAGCAGCCAGAGGGGTCAGCCCCAGCATTTT
CDR3: CASSQRGQPQHF

length: 15
V: TRBV5-5
D: TRBD2
size: few
J: TRBJ2-1
DNA: TGTGCCAGCAGCCCAACTAGCGGGGGGGCTGATGAGCAGTTCTTC
CDR3: CASSPTSGGADEQFF

length: 15
V: TRBV7-2
D: .
size: .
J: TRBJ2-3
DNA: TGTGCCAGCAGCTTAGGAATTAGGCACACAGATACGCAGTATTTT
CDR3: CASSLGIRHTDTQYF

length: 15
V: TRBV5-1
D: .
size: few
J: TRBJ1-1
DNA: TGCGCCAGCAGCTCCCGGACAAGCATGAACACTGAAGCTTTCTTT
CDR3: CASSSRTSMNTEAFF

length: 15
V: TRBV6-2/TRBV6-3
D: TRBD2
size: .
J: TRBJ2-7
DNA: TGTGCCAGCAGTTTCGGACTAGCGGGAGGCTACGAGCAGTACTTC
CDR3: CASSFGLAGGYEQYF

length: 14
V: TRBV20-1
D: .
size: many
J: TRBJ2-3
DNA: TGCAGTGCACAGACAGCGGGTGGGACAGATACGCAGTATTTT
CDR3: CSAQTAGGTDTQYF

length: 12
V: TRBV5-4
D: .
size: .
J: TRBJ2-3
DNA: TGTGCCAGCAGCTCCCAAGCAGATACGCAGTATTTT
CDR3: CASSSQADTQYF

length: 12
V: TRBV14
D: .
size: many
J: TRBJ2-2
DNA: TGTGCCAGCAGCCAGAACACCGGGGAGCTGTTTTTT
CDR3: CASSQNTGELFF

length: 15
V: TRBV5-1
D: TRBD2
size: many
J: TRBJ2-7
DNA: TGCGCCAGCAGCCAAGACACTAGCGGGAGGACCGAGCAGTACTTC
CDR3: CASSQDTSGRTEQYF

length: 13
V: TRBV24-1
D: .
size: .
J: TRBJ2-5
DNA: TGTGCCACCAGTGTTACAGGGAAGGAGACCCAGTACTTC
CDR3: CATSVTGKETQYF

length: 11
V: TRBV29-1
D: .
size: .
J: TRBJ1-1
DNA: TGCAGCGTTTCAGTGAACACTGAAGCTTTCTTT
CDR3: CSVSVNTEAFF

length: 15
V: TRBV11-2
D: .
size: few
J: TRBJ2-2
DNA: TGTGCCAGCAGCTTACTTGGACAGAACACCGGGGAGCTGTTTTTT
CDR3: CASSLLGQNTGELFF

length: 12
V: TRBV12-3/TRBV12-4
D: .
size: many
J: TRBJ2-5
DNA: TGTGCCAGCAGTTTAAAGCAAGAGACCCAGTACTTC
CDR3: CASSLKQETQYF

length: 14
V: TRBV12-3/TRBV12-4
D: .
size: many
J: TRBJ2-7
DNA: TGTGCCAGCAGTTTTATGGGTCCGGTCTACGAGCAGTACTTC
CDR3: CASSFMGPVYEQYF

length: 14
V: TRBV29-1
D: .
size: .
J: TRBJ1-3
DNA: TGCAGCGTTGAAGATGGGGCTTCTGGAAACACCATATATTTT
CDR3: CSVEDGASGNTIYF

length: 15
V: TRBV28
D: TRBD2
size: .
J: TRBJ2-1
DNA: TGTGCCAGCAAACTACTAGCGGGAGCCCACAATGAGCAGTTCTTC
CDR3: CASKLLAGAHNEQFF

length: 14
V: TRBV6-6
D: .
size: .
J: TRBJ1-5
DNA: TGTGCCAGCAGTTACCCACAGAATAATCAGCCCCAGCATTTT
CDR3: CASSYPQNNQPQHF

length: 13
V: TRBV5-1
D: .
size: many
J: TRBJ2-1
DNA: TGCGCCAGCAGCTCGGCGCCCAACAATGAGCAGTTCTTC
CDR3: CASSSAPNNEQFF

length: 16
V: TRBV11-2
D: TRBD1
size: few
J: TRBJ2-2
DNA: TGTGCCAGCAGCCTGACAGGGGGCTTGGGCACCGGGGAGCTGTTTTTT
CDR3: CASSLTGGLGTGELFF

length: 13
V: TRBV7-3
D: .
size: many
J: TRBJ1-1
DNA: TGTGCCAGCAGCGCCCACATGAACACTGAAGCTTTCTTT
CDR3: CASSAHMNTEAFF